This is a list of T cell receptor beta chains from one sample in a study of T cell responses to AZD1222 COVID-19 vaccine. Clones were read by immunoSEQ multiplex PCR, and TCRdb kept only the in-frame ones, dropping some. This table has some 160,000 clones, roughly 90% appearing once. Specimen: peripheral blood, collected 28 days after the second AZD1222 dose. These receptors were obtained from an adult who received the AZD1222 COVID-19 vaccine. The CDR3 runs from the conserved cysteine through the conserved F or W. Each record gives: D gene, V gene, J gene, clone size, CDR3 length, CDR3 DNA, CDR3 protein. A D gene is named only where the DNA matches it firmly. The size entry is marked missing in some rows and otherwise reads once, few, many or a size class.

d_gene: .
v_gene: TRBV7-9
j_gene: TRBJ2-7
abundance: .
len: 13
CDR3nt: TGTGCCAGCAGCCTGGCAGGGGCCAACGAGCAGTACTTC
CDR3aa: CASSLAGANEQYF

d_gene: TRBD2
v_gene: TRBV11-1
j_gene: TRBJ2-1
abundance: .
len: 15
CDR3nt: TGTGCCAGCAGCTTAGGGCTAGCGGGACACAATGAGCAGTTCTTC
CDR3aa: CASSLGLAGHNEQFF

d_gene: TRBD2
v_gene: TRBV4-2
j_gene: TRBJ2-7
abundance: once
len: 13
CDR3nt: TGTGCCAGCAGCCAAGCGCTAGCGGGAGAGCAGTACTTC
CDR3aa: CASSQALAGEQYF

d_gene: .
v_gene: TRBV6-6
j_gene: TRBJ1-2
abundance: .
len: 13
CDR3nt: TGTGCCAGCAGTTACGACAGGAACTATGGCTACACCTTC
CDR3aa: CASSYDRNYGYTF

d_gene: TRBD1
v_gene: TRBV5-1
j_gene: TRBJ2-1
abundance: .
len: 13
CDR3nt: TGCGCCAGCAGCTTAGACAGGGGAAGTGAGCAGTTCTTC
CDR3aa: CASSLDRGSEQFF

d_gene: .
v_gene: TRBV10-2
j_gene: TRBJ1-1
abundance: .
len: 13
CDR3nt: TGCGCCATCAACAGGGACCGGAACACTGAAGCTTTCTTT
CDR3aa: CAINRDRNTEAFF

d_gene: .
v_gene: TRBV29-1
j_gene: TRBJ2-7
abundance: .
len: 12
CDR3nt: TGCAGCGTAGAGCGGCTCGGGGGTGAGCAGTACTTC
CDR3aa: CSVERLGGEQYF

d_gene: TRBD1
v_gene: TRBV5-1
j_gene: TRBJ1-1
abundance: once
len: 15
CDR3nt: TGCGCCAGCAGCGTGGACGGGACAGGGGGAGTTGAAGCTTTCTTT
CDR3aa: CASSVDGTGGVEAFF

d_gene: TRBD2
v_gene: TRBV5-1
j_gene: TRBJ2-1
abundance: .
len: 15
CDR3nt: TGCGCCAGCAGCCCTGGACTAGCTTCGTCCAATGAGCAGTTCTTC
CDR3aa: CASSPGLASSNEQFF

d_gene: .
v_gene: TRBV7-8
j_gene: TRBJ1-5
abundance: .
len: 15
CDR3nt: TGTGCCAGCAGTCGGGGTCCGGGGAGCAATCAGCCCCAGCATTTT
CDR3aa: CASSRGPGSNQPQHF

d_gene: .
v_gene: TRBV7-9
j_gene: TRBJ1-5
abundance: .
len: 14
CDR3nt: TGTGCCAGCAGCTTAAAAGAATTCAATCAGCCCCAGCATTTT
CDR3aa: CASSLKEFNQPQHF

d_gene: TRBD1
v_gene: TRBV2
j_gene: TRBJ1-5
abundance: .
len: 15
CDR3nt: TGTGCCAGCAGTGACCCCGGGACAGGGGCCCAGCCCCAGCATTTT
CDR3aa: CASSDPGTGAQPQHF

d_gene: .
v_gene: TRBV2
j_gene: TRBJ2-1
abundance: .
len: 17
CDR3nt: TGTGCCAGCAGTGATAGACGGGGAGGGGGCCGATACAATGAGCAGTTCTTC
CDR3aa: CASSDRRGGGRYNEQFF

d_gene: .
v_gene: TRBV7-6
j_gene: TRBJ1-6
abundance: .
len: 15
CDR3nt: TGTGCCAGCAGCCGGAGCAGCTCCTATAATTCACCCCTCCACTTT
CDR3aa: CASSRSSSYNSPLHF

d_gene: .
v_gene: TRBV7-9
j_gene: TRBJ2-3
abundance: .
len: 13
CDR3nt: TGTGCCAGCAGCTTAGGGGAGAAGCGTACGCAGTATTTT
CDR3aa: CASSLGEKRTQYF

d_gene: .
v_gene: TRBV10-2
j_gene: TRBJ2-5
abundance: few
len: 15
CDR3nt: TGCGCCAGCAGTGGGGCTTTCGGCGATGGGGAGACCCAGTACTTC
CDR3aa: CASSGAFGDGETQYF

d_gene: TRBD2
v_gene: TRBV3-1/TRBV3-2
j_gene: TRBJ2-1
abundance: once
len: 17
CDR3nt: TGTGCCAGCAGCCAAGGGAAGCGGGGGGCGGGGTACAATGAGCAGTTCTTC
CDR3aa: CASSQGKRGAGYNEQFF

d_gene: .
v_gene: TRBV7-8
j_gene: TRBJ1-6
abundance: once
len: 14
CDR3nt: TGTGCCAGCAGCTTATCGCCGAGAAATTCACCCCTCCACTTT
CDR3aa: CASSLSPRNSPLHF

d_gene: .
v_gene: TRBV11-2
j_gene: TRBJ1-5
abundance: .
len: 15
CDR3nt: TGTGCCAGCAGCTTAGCCGGGGGAAGCAATCAGCCCCAGCATTTT
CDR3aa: CASSLAGGSNQPQHF

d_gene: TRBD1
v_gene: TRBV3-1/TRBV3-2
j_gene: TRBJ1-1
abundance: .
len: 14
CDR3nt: TGTGCCAGCAGCCGGAGGGACAGGGGTACTGAAGCTTTCTTT
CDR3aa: CASSRRDRGTEAFF

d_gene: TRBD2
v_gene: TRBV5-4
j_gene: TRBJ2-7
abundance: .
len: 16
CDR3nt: TGTGCCAGCAGCTTGGTGGGTAGCGGGAGAGTCTACGAGCAGTACTTC
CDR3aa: CASSLVGSGRVYEQYF

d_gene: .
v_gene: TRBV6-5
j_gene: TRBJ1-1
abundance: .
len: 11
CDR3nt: TGTGCCAGCACTACCCGCACTGAAGCTTTCTTT
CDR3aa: CASTTRTEAFF

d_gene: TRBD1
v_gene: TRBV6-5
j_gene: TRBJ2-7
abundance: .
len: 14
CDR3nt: TGTGCCAGCAGCGGACAGGGTTTTACCTACGAGCAGTACTTC
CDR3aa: CASSGQGFTYEQYF

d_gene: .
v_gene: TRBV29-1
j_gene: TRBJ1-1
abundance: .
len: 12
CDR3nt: TGCAGCGTTGTCCCCAGAGGTACTGAAGCTTTCTTT
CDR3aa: CSVVPRGTEAFF

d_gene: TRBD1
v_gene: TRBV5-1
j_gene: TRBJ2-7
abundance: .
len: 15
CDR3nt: TGCGCCAGCAGCCAGGGACAGCCGAGCTCCTACGAGCAGTACTTC
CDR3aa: CASSQGQPSSYEQYF

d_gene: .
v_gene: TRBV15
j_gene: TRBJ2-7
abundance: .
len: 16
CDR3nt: TGTGCCACCAGCAGAGATGGTGGGGGAATCTCCTACGAGCAGTACTTC
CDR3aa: CATSRDGGGISYEQYF

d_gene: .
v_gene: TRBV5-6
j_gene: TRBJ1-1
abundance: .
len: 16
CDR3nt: TGTGCCAGCAGCCTTCCTAGGGAAGGACTGAACACTGAAGCTTTCTTT
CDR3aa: CASSLPREGLNTEAFF

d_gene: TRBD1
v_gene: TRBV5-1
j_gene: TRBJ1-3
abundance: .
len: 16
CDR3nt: TGCGCCAGCAGCTTGGGGGGACAGGGCCTTGGAAACACCATATATTTT
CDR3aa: CASSLGGQGLGNTIYF

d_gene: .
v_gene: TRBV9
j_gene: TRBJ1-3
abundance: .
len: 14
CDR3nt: TGTGCCAGCAGCGTAGATGGACAGGGAAACACCATATATTTT
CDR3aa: CASSVDGQGNTIYF

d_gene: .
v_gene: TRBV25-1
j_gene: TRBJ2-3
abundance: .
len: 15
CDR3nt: TGTGCCAGCAGTGCCGCGGGTTTTGGAACAGATACGCAGTATTTT
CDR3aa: CASSAAGFGTDTQYF

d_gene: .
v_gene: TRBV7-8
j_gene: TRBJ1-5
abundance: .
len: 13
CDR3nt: TGTGCCAGCAGCACAAACAGGGTTCAGCCCCAGCATTTT
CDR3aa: CASSTNRVQPQHF

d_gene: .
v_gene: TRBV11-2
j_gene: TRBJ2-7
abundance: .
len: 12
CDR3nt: TGTGCCAGCAGCTTAGGCTTGGGGGAGCAGTACTTC
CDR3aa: CASSLGLGEQYF

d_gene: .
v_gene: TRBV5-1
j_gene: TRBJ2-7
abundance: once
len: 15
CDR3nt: TGCGCCAGCAGCCCGGGGGACCGGGTCCTCTACGAGCAGTACTTC
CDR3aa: CASSPGDRVLYEQYF

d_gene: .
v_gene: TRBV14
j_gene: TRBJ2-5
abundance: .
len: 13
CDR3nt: TGTGCCAGCAGCCACGAGCGGCAAGAGACCCAGTACTTC
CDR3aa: CASSHERQETQYF

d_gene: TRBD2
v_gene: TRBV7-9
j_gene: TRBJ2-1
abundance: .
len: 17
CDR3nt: TGTGCCAGCAGCCGCGTCCAGGGGACTAGCTGGAACAATGAGCAGTTCTTC
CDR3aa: CASSRVQGTSWNNEQFF

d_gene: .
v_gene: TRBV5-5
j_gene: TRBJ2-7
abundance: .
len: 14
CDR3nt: TGTGCCAGCAGCTTGGGTCCAGAGACCTACGAGCAGTACTTC
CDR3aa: CASSLGPETYEQYF

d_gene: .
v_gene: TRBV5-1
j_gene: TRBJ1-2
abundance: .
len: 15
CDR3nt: TGCGCCAGCAGCTTGGGGGTAGTTTTGTCCTACGGCTACACCTTC
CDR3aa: CASSLGVVLSYGYTF

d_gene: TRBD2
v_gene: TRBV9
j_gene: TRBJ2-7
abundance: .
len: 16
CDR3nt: TGTGCCAGCAGCTTCGGACTAGCAGGAGGTTTGAACGAGCAGTACTTC
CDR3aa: CASSFGLAGGLNEQYF

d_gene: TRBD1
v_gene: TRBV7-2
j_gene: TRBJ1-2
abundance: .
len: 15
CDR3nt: TGTGCCAGCAGCCGGCGACAGGGGGCCAAGAATGAGGTCACCTTC
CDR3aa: CASSRRQGAKNEVTF